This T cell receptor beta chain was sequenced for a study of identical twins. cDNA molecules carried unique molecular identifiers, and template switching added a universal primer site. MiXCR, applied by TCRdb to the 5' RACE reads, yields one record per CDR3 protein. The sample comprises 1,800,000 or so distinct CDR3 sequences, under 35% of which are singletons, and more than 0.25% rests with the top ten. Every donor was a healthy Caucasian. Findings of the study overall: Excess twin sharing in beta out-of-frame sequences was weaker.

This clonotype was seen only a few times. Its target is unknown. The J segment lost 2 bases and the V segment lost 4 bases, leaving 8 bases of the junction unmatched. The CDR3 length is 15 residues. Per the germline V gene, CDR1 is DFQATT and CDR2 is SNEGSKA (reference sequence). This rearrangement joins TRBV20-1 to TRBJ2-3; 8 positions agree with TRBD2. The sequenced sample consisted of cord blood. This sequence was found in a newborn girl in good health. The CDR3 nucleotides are TGCAGTGCTAAGTACCGGGGGGGAATCACAGATACGCAGTATTTT. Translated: CSAKYRGGITDTQYF.